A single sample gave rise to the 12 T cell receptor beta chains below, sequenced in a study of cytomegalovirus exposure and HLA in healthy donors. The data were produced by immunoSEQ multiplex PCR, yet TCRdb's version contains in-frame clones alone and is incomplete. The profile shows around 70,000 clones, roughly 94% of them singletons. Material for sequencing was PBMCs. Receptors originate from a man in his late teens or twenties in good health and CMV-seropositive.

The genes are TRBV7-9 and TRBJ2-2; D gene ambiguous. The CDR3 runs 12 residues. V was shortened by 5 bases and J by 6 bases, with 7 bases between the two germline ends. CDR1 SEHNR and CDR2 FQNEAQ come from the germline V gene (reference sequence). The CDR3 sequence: CASSLTAGELFF. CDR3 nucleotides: TGTGCCAGCAGCCTCACAGCCGGGGAGCTGTTTTTT.

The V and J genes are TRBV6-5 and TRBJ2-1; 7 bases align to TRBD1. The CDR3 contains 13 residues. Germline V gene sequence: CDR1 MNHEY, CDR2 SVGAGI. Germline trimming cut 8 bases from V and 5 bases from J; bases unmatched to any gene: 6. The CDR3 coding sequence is TGTGCCAGCTGGGACAGACCCAACAATGAGCAGTTCTTC. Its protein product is CASWDRPNNEQFF.

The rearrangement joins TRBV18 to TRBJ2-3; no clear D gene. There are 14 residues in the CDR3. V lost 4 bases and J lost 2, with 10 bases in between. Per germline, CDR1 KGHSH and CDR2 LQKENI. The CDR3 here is CASSRLDTTDTQYF. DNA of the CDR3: TGTGCCAGCTCACGATTAGACACCACAGATACGCAGTATTTT. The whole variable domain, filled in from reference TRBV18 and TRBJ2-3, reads NAGVMQNPRHLVRRRGQEARLRCSPMKGHSHVYWYRQLPEEGLKFMVYLQKENIIDESGMPKERFSAEFPKEGPSILRIQQVVRGDSAAYFCASSRLDTTDTQYFGPGTRLTVL.

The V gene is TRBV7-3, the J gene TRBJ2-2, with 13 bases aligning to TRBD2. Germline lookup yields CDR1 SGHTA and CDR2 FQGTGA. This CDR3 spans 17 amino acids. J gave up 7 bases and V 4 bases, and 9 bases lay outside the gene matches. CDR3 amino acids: CASSYPGLAGEGGELFF. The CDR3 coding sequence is TGTGCCAGCAGCTATCCTGGACTAGCGGGAGAGGGCGGGGAGCTGTTTTTT. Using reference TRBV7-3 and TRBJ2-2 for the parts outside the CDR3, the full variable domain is GAGVSQTPSNKVTEKGKYVELRCDPISGHTALYWYRQSLGQGPEFLIYFQGTGAADDSGLPNDRFFAVRPEGSVSTLKIQRTERGDSAVYLCASSYPGLAGEGGELFFGEGSRLTVL.

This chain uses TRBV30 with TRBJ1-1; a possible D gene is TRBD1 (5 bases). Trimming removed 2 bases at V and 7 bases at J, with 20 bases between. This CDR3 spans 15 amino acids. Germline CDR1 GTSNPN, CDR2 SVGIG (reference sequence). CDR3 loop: CAWSRIGRMGLEAFF. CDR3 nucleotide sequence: TGTGCCTGGAGTCGCATAGGACGGATGGGACTTGAAGCTTTCTTT. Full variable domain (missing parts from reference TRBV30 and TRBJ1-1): SQTIHQWPATLVQPVGSPLSLECTVEGTSNPNLYWYRQAAGRGLQLLFYSVGIGQISSEVPQNLSASRPQDRQFILSSKKLLLSDSGFYLCAWSRIGRMGLEAFFGQGTRLTVV.

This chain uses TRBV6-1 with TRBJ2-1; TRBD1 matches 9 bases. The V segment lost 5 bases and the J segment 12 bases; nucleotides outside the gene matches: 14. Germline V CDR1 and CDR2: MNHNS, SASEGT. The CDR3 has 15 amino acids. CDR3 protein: CASSPGTGFSSRQFF. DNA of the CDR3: TGTGCCAGCAGTCCCGGGACAGGGTTTTCATCGAGGCAGTTCTTC.

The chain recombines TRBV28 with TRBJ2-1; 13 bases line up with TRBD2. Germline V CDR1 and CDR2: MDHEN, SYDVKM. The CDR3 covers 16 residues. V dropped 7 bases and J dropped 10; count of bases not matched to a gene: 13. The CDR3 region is CASTETGLAGKVEQFF. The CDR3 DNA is TGTGCCAGCACTGAAACGGGACTAGCGGGAAAGGTCGAGCAGTTCTTC.

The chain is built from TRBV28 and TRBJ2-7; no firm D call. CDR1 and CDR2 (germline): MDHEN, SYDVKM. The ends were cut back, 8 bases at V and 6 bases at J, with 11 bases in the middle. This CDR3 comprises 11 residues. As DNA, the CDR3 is TGTGCCAGCTTTTATTTCGGCGAGCAGTACTTC. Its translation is CASFYFGEQYF.

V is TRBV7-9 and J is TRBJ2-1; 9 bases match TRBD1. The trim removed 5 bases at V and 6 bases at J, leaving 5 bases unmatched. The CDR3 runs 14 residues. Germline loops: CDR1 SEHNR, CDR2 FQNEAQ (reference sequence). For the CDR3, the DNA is TGTGCCAGCAGCACCGGGACAGGGCTCAATGAGCAGTTCTTC. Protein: CASSTGTGLNEQFF.

CDR3 region: CASSFRVRILQETQYF. The CDR3 nucleotides read TGTGCCAGCAGTTTCAGGGTCAGGATACTTCAAGAGACCCAGTACTTC. J is TRBJ2-5 and V is TRBV27, with D tentatively TRBD1 (5 bases). Looked up from germline, CDR1 is MNHEY and CDR2 is SMNVEV (reference sequence). This CDR3 region has 16 residues. V was trimmed by 3 bases and J by 2 bases, leaving 16 bases between them.

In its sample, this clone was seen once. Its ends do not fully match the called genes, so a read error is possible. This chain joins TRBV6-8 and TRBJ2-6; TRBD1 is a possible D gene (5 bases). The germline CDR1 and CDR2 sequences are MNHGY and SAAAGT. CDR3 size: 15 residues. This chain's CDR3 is CASSDDPSGANVLTF. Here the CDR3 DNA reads TGTGCCAGCAGTGATGATCCCTCTGGGGCCAATGTCCTGACTTTC.

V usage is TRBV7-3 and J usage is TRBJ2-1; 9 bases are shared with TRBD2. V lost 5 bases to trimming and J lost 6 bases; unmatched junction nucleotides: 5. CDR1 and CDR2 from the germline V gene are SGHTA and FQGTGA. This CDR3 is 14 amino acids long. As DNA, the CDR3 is TGTGCCAGCAGCGCTAGCGGGATAGGCAATGAGCAGTTCTTC. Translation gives CASSASGIGNEQFF.